This TCR beta chain stems from a study of cytomegalovirus exposure and HLA in healthy donors (dated by TCRdb to the late 2010s). The study in broad terms: In an earlier analysis of several hundred of the donors, around 300 Gb of sequence data and approximately 120 million unique TCR beta sequences from 180 million or so T cells were reported. To predict cytomegalovirus infection status, the study combined high-throughput TCR immunosequencing, statistical association of individual TCRs with disease status, and machine learning. In an earlier analysis of a few hundred of the donors, high-throughput TCR beta sequencing was used to judge whether each TCR beta V gene segment behaved as functional or pseudogenic. In addition to the first cohort of roughly 670 subjects, a separate validation cohort of 100 to 150 different subjects was used. In a later analysis, previously published TCR beta repertoires from 500 to 750 donors were re-analyzed and high-resolution HLA genotyping was added so that TCR occurrence patterns could be studied. Because of strong linkage in the cohort, four to six DR-DQ haplotypes were treated as single units for association and clustering. Rather than drawing on any new phenotypic data, the later analysis identified candidate immune exposures from TCR beta sequences and the way those sequences occurred across donors. Among almost 400 genotyped donors of the cohort, an average of approximately 240,000 unique TCR beta nucleotide sequences were sequenced per donor, roughly a sixth of them non-productive. Both class I and class II loci were covered by HLA typing, at four-digit resolution. Of the 300 to 500 genotyped donors, 81% were placed in the genetic ancestry cluster associated with self-reported Caucasian donors. The study profiled the T cell repertoires of around 700 subjects by immunosequencing and related them to cytomegalovirus serostatus. Genome-wide SNP genotypes for about 60% of the 666 donors were used in a later genetic analysis, which treated that subset as a discovery cohort. The study was designed to test whether signatures of past pathogen exposure could be identified by cataloging public T cell receptors. Donor age, sex, ethnicity and CMV serostatus were compiled together with the repertoire data. Every repertoire in the discovery cohort had been generated on one and the same sequencing platform. Typing coverage varied by locus: roughly 629-640 donors for A, B, C, DRB1 and DQB1; approximately 560 for DQA1; approximately 570 for DPA1; about 450 for DPB1. An early release covering 500 to 750 HLA-typed donors comprised roughly 300 gigabases of sequencing data and about 90 million unique TCR sequences.

About this clone: Its antigen is still unknown. The record has no base qualities; no much larger clone is one base away.

Library preparation employed the immunoSEQ multiplex PCR assay. For the multiplex PCR, a mixture combining 60 forward primers for TCR Vbeta segments and 13 reverse primers for TCR Jbeta segments was used. A multiplex PCR assay on genomic DNA amplified the CDR3 region of rearranged TCR beta genes. The amplified TCR beta libraries were sequenced on the Illumina HiSeq System as 87-base-pair reads. The study's processing was this. A later analysis tallied 75 million to 95 million unique TCR beta chains across the 666 repertoires, and about 12 million of those chains were shared by two or more donors. Raw reads were error-corrected and collapsed into unique sequences by a nearest-neighbor algorithm in which closely related sequences were merged to remove PCR and sequencing errors. CDR3 sequences were aligned to IMGT reference sequences to assign V, D and J gene segments. Each retained sequence needed at least a six-nucleotide match to both a V gene segment and a J gene segment. A rearrangement was called productive if the CDR3 had no stop codons and remained in frame with V and J, and every other rearrangement was called non-productive. Following IMGT convention, CDR3 was defined as the stretch from the second conserved V-encoded cysteine to the conserved J-encoded phenylalanine. The earlier analysis of roughly 590 of the donors excluded any sequence lacking an unambiguous match to a single V gene segment. An earlier analysis of 587 of the donors classified V segments as functional when productive rearrangements were above 56.7% and as segregating when the standard deviation between donors was above 5%. To diagnose cytomegalovirus status from the catalog of TCR beta chain sequences, a statistical classification framework was built. V and J gene assignment, in a later analysis, came from comparing TCR nucleotide sequences with IMGT/GENE-DB human TR gene sequences. Using the TCRdist pipeline, a later analysis assigned CDR3 sequences along with most-parsimonious VDJ recombination scenarios. A later analysis defined each TCR beta chain by its CDR3 amino acid sequence plus V-gene family, and excluded reads lacking a unique V-gene family. As a way to deal with suspected cross-contamination and a sequencing artifact, a later analysis dropped under 600 nucleotide sequences that were highly shared and had low generation probability. In a later analysis, a clonal expansion index for each public chain was calculated from normalized within-repertoire ranks of inferred template counts. In a later analysis, generation probabilities were computed using a VDJ recombination model fitted to out-of-frame rearrangements, and the results were checked against IGoR. In a later analysis, hypergeometric tests were used to score TCR-TCR, TCR-HLA and TCR-CMV co-occurrence, with a repertoire-size bias correction applied to TCR pairs. In a later analysis, false discovery rates were estimated by permuting HLA or CMV assignments 20 times. A later analysis grouped co-occurring TCRs with DBSCAN, adding TCRdist sequence similarity when clustering within HLA-allele-positive subsets. Repertoires with fewer than 30,000 or more than 120,000 public chains were left out of co-occurrence clustering, as were five repertoires with anomalous nucleotide sharing. This is the immuneACCESS table as TCRdb keeps it, with only in-frame sequences that have V and J called. A part of the clones is gone; compared with another copy, unresolved V genes explain less than half, and the rest is unexplained. V, J and clone size derive from that table, while D and trimming were established from the DNA sequence. This sample comprises 200,000 to 250,000 clones, around 80% of them detected only once. The ten largest clonotypes hold 0.63% of the sample.

The CDR3, cysteine through phenylalanine, is 11 amino acids long. CDR3 DNA only is kept here, 33 bases in frame from base 1. Via the germline V gene, CDR1 is SGHDN and CDR2 FVKESK. The V and J ends are trimmed by 6 bases and 2 bases, leaving 5 bases between them. Study-wide findings and limitations: A cluster of highly shared sequence variants was judged likely to represent a technical artifact of the sequencing pipeline. According to the authors, the approach could potentially be generalized to other disease states and immunological phenotypes. In this cohort, only TCR beta chains were sequenced, and detectable features were limited by the absence of alpha or paired-chain data. An association between a missense DCLRE1C variant and V-gene and J-gene trimming of TCR beta chains was found in a later genetic analysis and replicated in an independent cohort. According to a later analysis, TCR association rates differed among HLA loci, with DRB1 alleles showing the most associated TCRs and HLA-C alleles showing the fewest. According to a later analysis, parvovirus B19, influenza, CMV and Epstein-Barr virus appeared linked to several top co-occurrence clusters. Compared with equally common non-associated chains, HLA-associated TCR beta chains in a later analysis were more clonally expanded and had lower generation probabilities. Correlated functional status among segregating V segments might reflect linkage disequilibrium, but an unknown experimental factor could not be ruled out. CMV serostatus was the only immune exposure information available for the cohort. In an earlier analysis of over 550 of the donors, most TCR beta V segments were observed in productive rearrangements about 87% or about 30% of the time, broadly matching IMGT annotations. The 87-base-pair reads could not distinguish some IMGT-functional V segments, including TRBV6-2 and TRBV6-3, so those segments were excluded. Cytomegalovirus status was reported to be diagnosed by the classifier with high specificity and sensitivity in both the original and validation cohorts. Because counts were too low, about 17 rarely observed V segments, including chromosome 9 orphons, were excluded from the earlier analysis of 587 of the donors. Most CMV-associated TCR beta chains appeared to be HLA-restricted in a later analysis, and the HLA associations seemed to be driven largely by CMV exposure. A further reported finding was that TCR beta sequences accurately predicted the HLA-A and HLA-B alleles for most subjects in the first cohort. Because HLA typing was missing for some donors at each locus, association tests included only the typed subset. When HLA alleles, especially DR and DQ, strongly co-occurred, TCR associations were difficult to assign to individual alleles. At a false discovery rate of 0.05, a later analysis linked approximately 18,000 TCR beta sequences to specific HLA alleles. In vitro tests confirmed that a few of the cytomegalovirus-associated TCR beta chains recognize cytomegalovirus antigens. Compared with the approximately 720-donor mean, donors in an Asian-associated ancestry cluster had fewer N-insertions in productive TCRs, according to a later genetic analysis. Presence/absence analyses assumed roughly uniform sequencing depth across donors, an assumption that may not hold. Most TCR sequences were seen in very few donors, while some public TCRs were found in many individuals. The study gave a list of 150 to 200 TCR beta chains associated with cytomegalovirus.

In total, 630 or so healthy bone marrow donors made up the cohort. Cohort members were all nominally healthy when sampled, although unrecorded immune exposures were likely present. The donor tested CMV seronegative and was one of the 352 seronegative cohort members. A peripheral blood sample was provided by each donor, and peripheral blood mononuclear cells were used for TCR beta sequencing. The Qiagen DNeasy Blood Extraction Kit was used to extract genomic DNA from the blood cell samples. The sequencing input was PBMCs. The clonotype was recovered from a man between 18 and 29 years old in good health and CMV-seronegative. This receptor chain uses TRBV14 and TRBJ2-7, with no confident D gene call. The sequenced DNA: TGTGCCAGCAGTATAACCTACGAGCAGTACTTC. It codes for CASSITYEQYF.